This T cell receptor (beta chain) comes out of a study of blood T cell repertoires in COVID-19. Turning to the study itself: Researchers got acute and convalescent COVID-19 samples from the United States, Italy and Spain. PBMCs, B-cell-depleted T cells, or T cells were the source of the cDNA or gDNA that made up the material.

As originally analysed: Using reference gene primer amplification, nucleated cell counts were estimated. Some clones are missing from TCRdb's copy, which holds only in-frame ones; the method was immunoSEQ multiplex PCR. Clone size and V and J calls were adopted from that table, with D and trimming inferred from the DNA. The sample consists of tens of thousands of clones, less than 85% of them appearing once. The CDR3 is 16 amino acids. With 3 bases removed from V and 1 base from J, the gap between germline ends came to 15 bases. CDR1 is MGHRA and CDR2 is YSYEKL in the germline V gene. Specimen: peripheral blood. This chain links TRBV4-1 with TRBJ2-5; possible D gene TRBD1, 7 bases. The TCR was taken from a man in his fifties or sixties with active COVID-19. The CDR3, as DNA: TGCGCCAGCAGCCAGGAATTCAGGGGGGTCCAAGAGACCCAGTACTTC. Protein sequence: CASSQEFRGVQETQYF.